This TCR beta chain was sequenced for a study of TET2 disruption in CD19-targeted CAR T cells (dated by TCRdb to the late 2010s). Some background on the complete study: The number of samples was determined by the original clinical trial design and by which samples were available, and no additional inclusion criteria were applied.

Points on this clone: This receptor's antigen is unknown. The read is 3 residues too short to cover the CDR3 end, so that end is filled in from the germline J gene.

Broader findings and caveats from the paper: Conclusions about the patient's CAR T cells rested on extensive analysis of a single subject.

Deep sequencing of the TCR beta chain was done using the immunoSEQ assay. From the authors' description of their analysis: Clonotype frequencies were computed using only productive TCR beta rearrangements. The table comes from immuneACCESS by way of TCRdb, which keeps in-frame sequences with V and J called. Part of the clones is missing from these tables; in studies checked, under half for an unresolved V gene and the rest for unknown reasons. The V and J calls and clone size come from that table; D and trimming were worked out from the DNA. This sample's table has entries for more than 25,000 clones. The ten top clones hold 1.5% to 2% of the sample. Interpreted using the paper, the treatment or condition label stands for: autologous CTL019 cells: CD19 CAR with 4-1BB and CD3 zeta domains. TCR zeta and 4-1BB costimulatory signaling domains were incorporated into the CD19 CAR. Leukapheresis was used to collect T cells from peripheral blood for manufacturing CTL019. The DNeasy Blood and Tissue Kit was used to extract genomic DNA from pre-infusion T cells, peripheral blood, or sorted post-infusion T cells.

The CDR3 covers 13 residues, taking in both the cysteine and the phenylalanine. Of the CDR3's DNA, 30 bases were read; they are in frame from base 1. From a lookup of the germline V gene (reference sequence), CDR1 and CDR2 are GTSNPN and SVGIG. The V and J ends are trimmed by 3 bases and 3 bases, leaving 10 bases between them. This chain is built from TRBV30 and TRBJ2-3; 6 matching bases give a weak D call of TRBD1. The material sequenced was CD8- CAR+ T cells sorted from cultured blood T cells, taken for CD19 CAR T cell therapy. The cell subset or site label of this sample denotes: CD8-negative CAR-positive T cells from the infusion product. This TCR came from a man aged 65 to 85 with chronic lymphocytic leukemia. CDR3 DNA, as far as it was read: TGTGCCTGGAGCCGGACAGTTACAGATACG. It translates to CAWSRTVTDT. Given in full, the CDR3 is CAWSRTVTDTQYF.